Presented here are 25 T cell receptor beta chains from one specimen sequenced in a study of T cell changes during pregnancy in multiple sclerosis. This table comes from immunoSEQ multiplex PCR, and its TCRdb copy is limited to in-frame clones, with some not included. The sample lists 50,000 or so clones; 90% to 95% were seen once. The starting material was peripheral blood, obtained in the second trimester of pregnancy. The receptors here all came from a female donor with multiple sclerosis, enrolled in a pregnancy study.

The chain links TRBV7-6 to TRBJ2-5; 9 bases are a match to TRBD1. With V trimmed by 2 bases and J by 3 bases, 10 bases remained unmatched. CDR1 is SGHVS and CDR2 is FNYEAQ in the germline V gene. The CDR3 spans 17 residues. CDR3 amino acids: CASSLLPGQGREETQYF. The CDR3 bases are TGTGCCAGCAGCTTACTTCCAGGACAGGGGCGTGAAGAGACCCAGTACTTC.

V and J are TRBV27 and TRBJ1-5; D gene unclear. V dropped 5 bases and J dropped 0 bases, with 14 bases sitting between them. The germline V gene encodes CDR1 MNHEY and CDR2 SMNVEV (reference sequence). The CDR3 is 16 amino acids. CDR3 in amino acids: CASSPLEGVSNQPQHF. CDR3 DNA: TGTGCCAGCAGTCCCCTCGAGGGTGTTAGCAATCAGCCCCAGCATTTT.

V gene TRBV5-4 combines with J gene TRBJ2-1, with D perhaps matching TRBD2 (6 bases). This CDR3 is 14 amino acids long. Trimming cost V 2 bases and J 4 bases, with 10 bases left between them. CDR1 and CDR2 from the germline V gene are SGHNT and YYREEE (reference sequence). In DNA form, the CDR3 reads TGTGCCAGCAGCTTCGTCGGGAGTTACAATGAGCAGTTCTTC. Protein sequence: CASSFVGSYNEQFF. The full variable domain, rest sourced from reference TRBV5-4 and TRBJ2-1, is ETGVTQSPTHLIKTRGQQVTLRCSSQSGHNTVSWYQQALGQGPQFIFQYYREEENGRGNFPPRFSGLQFPNYSSELNVNALELDDSALYLCASSFVGSYNEQFFGPGTRLTVL.

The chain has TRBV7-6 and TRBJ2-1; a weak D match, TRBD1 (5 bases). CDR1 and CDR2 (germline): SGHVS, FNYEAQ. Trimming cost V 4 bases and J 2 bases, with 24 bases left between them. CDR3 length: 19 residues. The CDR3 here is CASSSLGWQGRRTYNEQFF. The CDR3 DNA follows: TGTGCCAGCAGCTCCCTCGGCTGGCAGGGCCGGCGGACCTACAATGAGCAGTTCTTC.

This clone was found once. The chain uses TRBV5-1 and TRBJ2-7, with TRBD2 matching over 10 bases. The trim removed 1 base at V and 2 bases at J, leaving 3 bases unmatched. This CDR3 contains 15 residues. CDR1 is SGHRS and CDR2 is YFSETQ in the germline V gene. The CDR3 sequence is CASSLTSGNPYEQYF. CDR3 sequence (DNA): TGCGCCAGCAGCTTGACTAGCGGGAACCCCTACGAGCAGTACTTC.

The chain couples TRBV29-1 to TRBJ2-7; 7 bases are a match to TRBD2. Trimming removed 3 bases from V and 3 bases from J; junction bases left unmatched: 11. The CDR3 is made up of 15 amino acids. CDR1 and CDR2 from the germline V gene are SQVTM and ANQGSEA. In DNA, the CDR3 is TGCAGCGTTGACTCGGGAGGCTCCGAAGGCTACGAGCAGTACTTC. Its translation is CSVDSGGSEGYEQYF.

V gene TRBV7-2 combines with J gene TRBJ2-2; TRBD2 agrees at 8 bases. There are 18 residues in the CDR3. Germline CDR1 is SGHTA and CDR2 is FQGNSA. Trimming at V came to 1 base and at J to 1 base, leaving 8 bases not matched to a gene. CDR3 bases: TGTGCCAGCAGCTTAGTTCCGGGGGGGGGCCTGAACACCGGGGAGCTGTTTTTT. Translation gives CASSLVPGGGLNTGELFF.

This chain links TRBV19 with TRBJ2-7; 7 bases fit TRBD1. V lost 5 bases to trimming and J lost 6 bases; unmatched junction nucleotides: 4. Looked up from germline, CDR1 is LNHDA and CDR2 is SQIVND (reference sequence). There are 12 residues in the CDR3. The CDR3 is CASSGTGAEQYF. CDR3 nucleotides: TGTGCCAGTAGTGGTACAGGGGCCGAGCAGTACTTC.

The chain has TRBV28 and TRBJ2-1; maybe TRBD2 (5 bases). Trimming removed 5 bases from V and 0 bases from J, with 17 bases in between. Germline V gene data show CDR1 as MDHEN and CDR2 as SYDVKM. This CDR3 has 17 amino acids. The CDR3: CASSLRGSYRSYNEQFF. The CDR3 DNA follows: TGTGCCAGCAGTCTACGAGGGAGTTATCGCTCCTACAATGAGCAGTTCTTC.

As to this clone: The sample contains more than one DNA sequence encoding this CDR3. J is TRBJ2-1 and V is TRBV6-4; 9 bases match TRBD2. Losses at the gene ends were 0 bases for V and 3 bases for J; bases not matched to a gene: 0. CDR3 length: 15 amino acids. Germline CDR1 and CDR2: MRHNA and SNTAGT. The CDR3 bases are TGTGCCAGCAGTGACTCGACTAGCGGCTACAATGAGCAGTTCTTC. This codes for CASSDSTSGYNEQFF.

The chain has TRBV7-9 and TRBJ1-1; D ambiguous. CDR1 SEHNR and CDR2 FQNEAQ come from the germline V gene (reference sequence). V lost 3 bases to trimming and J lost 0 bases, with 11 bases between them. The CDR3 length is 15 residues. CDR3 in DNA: TGTGCCAGCAGCTTGTCCGACACCCTGAACACTGAAGCTTTCTTT. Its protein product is CASSLSDTLNTEAFF.

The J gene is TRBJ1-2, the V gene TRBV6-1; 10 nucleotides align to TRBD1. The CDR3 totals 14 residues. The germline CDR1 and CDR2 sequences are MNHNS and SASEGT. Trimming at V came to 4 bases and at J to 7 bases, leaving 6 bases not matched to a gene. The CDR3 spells CASSAPGQGVGYTF. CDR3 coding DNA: TGTGCCAGCAGTGCTCCAGGACAGGGGGTTGGCTACACCTTC.

The CDR3 DNA follows: TGTGCCATCAGGGGACAGTTAAACACTGAAGCTTTCTTT. Amino acid sequence: CAIRGQLNTEAFF. This rearrangement joins TRBV10-3 to TRBJ1-1, with 7 bases that match TRBD1. The CDR3 extends over 13 amino acids. Trimming at V came to 6 bases and at J to 2 bases, leaving 3 bases not matched to a gene. The germline V gene encodes CDR1 ENHRY and CDR2 SYGVKD.

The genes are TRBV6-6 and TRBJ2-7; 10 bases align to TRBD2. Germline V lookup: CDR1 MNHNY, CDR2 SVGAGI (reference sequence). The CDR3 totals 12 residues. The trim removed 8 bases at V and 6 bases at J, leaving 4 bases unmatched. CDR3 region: CASGLAGAEQYF. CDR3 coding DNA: TGTGCCAGCGGTCTAGCGGGAGCCGAGCAGTACTTC.

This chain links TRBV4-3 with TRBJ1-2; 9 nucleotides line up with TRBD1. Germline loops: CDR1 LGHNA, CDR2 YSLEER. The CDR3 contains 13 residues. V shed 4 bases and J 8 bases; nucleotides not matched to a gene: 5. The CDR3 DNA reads TGCGCCAGCAGCCCGGGACAGGGAATGGGCTACACCTTC. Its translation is CASSPGQGMGYTF.

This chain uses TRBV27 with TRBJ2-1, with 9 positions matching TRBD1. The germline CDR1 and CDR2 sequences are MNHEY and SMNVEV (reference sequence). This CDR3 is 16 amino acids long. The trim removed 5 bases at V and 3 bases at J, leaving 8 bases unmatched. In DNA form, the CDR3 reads TGTGCCAGCAGTAAAAACAGGGGGCGGGACTACAATGAGCAGTTCTTC. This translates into CASSKNRGRDYNEQFF.

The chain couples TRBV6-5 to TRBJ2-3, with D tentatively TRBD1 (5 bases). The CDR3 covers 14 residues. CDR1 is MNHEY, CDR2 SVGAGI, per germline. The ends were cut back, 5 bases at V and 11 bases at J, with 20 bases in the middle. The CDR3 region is CASSAQVRSTGQYF. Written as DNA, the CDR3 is TGTGCCAGCAGTGCCCAGGTTAGGAGTACAGGGCAGTATTTT.

The CDR3 DNA reads as TGTGCCAGCAGCCCCGCCACAGGGGTTGGCGCCTACGAGCAGTACTTC. This gives the protein CASSPATGVGAYEQYF. This sequence joins TRBV7-2 and TRBJ2-7, with TRBD1 identical over 7 bases. The CDR3 contains 16 residues. Germline trimming cut 5 bases from V and 2 bases from J; bases unmatched to any gene: 12. CDR1 and CDR2 from the germline V gene are SGHTA and FQGNSA.

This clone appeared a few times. The CDR3 region is CASSWGRDEAFF. The CDR3 DNA reads as TGCGCCAGCAGCTGGGGCAGGGATGAAGCTTTCTTT. The chain carries TRBV5-1 and TRBJ1-1, with D possibly matching TRBD1 (5 bases). The CDR3 has 12 residues. Germline CDR1 SGHRS, CDR2 YFSETQ. The V gene lost 3 bases and the J gene lost 7 bases, with 10 bases spanning the gap. Variable domain in full (rest from reference TRBV5-1 and TRBJ1-1): KAGVTQTPRYLIKTRGQQVTLSCSPISGHRSVSWYQQTPGQGLQFLFEYFSETQRNKGNFPGRFSGRQFSNSRSEMNVSTLELGDSALYLCASSWGRDEAFFGQGTRLTVV.

This chain's CDR3 is CASSYEPTATLEQYF. CDR3 nucleotide sequence: TGTGCCAGCAGTTACGAACCAACAGCTACCCTCGAGCAGTACTTC. The chain joins TRBV6-6 to TRBJ2-7; D is ambiguous. Trimming took 2 bases from V and 6 from J, leaving 17 bases between them. The CDR3 is 15 amino acids. CDR1 MNHNY and CDR2 SVGAGI come from the germline V gene (reference sequence).

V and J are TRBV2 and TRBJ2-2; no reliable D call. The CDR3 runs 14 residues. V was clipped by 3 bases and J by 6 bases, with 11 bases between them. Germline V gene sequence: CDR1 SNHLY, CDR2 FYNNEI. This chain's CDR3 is CASSEKRVAGELFF. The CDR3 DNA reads TGTGCCAGCAGTGAGAAACGGGTCGCCGGGGAGCTGTTTTTT.

The CDR3 reads CASSPQQGGMAAGELFF. CDR3 DNA: TGTGCCAGCTCACCACAACAGGGAGGGATGGCAGCCGGGGAGCTGTTTTTT. The chain uses TRBV18 and TRBJ2-2; D possibly corresponds to TRBD2 (7 bases). The CDR3 has 17 amino acids. Germline values: CDR1 KGHSH, CDR2 LQKENI. V lost 1 base and J lost 6, with 18 bases in between.

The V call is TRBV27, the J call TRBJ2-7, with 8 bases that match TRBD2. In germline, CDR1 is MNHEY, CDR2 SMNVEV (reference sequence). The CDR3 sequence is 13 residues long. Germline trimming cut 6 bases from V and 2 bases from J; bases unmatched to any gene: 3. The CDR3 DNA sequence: TGTGCCAGCAGCTTAGCGGGAACCTACGAGCAGTACTTC. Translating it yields CASSLAGTYEQYF.

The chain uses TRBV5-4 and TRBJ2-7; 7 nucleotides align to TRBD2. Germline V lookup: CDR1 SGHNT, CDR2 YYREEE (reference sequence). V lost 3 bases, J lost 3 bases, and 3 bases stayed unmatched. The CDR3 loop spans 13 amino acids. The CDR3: CASSSGTIYEQYF. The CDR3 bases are TGTGCCAGCAGCTCCGGGACTATCTACGAGCAGTACTTC.

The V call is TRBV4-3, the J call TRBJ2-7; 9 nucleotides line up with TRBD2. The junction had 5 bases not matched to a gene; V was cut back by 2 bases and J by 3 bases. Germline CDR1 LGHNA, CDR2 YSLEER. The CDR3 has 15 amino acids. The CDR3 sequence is CASSQYSGSSYEQYF. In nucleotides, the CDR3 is TGCGCCAGCAGCCAATATAGCGGGAGTAGCTACGAGCAGTACTTC.